This is a list of T cell receptor beta chains from one sample in a study of blood T cell repertoires in COVID-19. Sequencing used immunoSEQ multiplex PCR; TCRdb keeps in-frame clones, though not all of them. Found here are tens of thousands of clones, about 81% of them singletons; the top ten hold 4.4%. Material for sequencing was peripheral blood. Receptors originate from a man in his fifties with active COVID-19. Each CDR3 is given with its conserved first and last residue. The D gene is left open where the match is weak. Rows may omit the clone size; those that give it use once, few, many or a size class.

j_call v_call clone_size d_call cdr3_nt cdr3_aa
TRBJ1-1 TRBV20-1 few TRBD1 TGCAGTGCTGTACGACAGGGTGAAGCTTTCTTT CSAVRQGEAFF
TRBJ2-3 TRBV28 . TRBD1 TGTGCCAGCAGTTCCGGCGACAGGGGGGATACGCAGTATTTT CASSSGDRGDTQYF
TRBJ2-7 TRBV4-1 . . TGCGCCAGCAGCCAACCAGACGGGGAGCAGTACTTC CASSQPDGEQYF
TRBJ2-7 TRBV11-2 . TRBD2 TGTGCCAGCAGCGCGACTAGCGGGGGCTCCTACGAGCAGTACTTC CASSATSGGSYEQYF
TRBJ1-1 TRBV9 . TRBD1 TGTGCCAGCAGCGTAAGGGGGCTGGACAGGGAAGCTTTCTTT CASSVRGLDREAFF
TRBJ1-1 TRBV28 large . TGTGCCAGCACCACGTACCGTCAGGGACTCATGAACACTGAAGCTTTCTTT CASTTYRQGLMNTEAFF
TRBJ2-7 TRBV3-1/TRBV3-2 few . TGTGCCAGCAGCTCCACCCGGGGGAGGGAGCAGTACTTC CASSSTRGREQYF
TRBJ1-5 TRBV19 . . TGTGCCAGTAGTATCTCTACTGAGCCCGAGTACCATCAGCCCCAGCATTTT CASSISTEPEYHQPQHF
TRBJ1-1 TRBV28 . . TGTGCCAGCAATCTACCGACGGGATTGAACACTGAAGCTTTCTTT CASNLPTGLNTEAFF
TRBJ1-1 TRBV29-1 . . TGCAGCGTTGAAGATGGGGCAGGGACTGAAGCTTTCTTT CSVEDGAGTEAFF
TRBJ2-5 TRBV6-5 . TRBD2 TGTGCCAGCACGAGCTCCGGGACTAGCGGAGAGACCCAGTACTTC CASTSSGTSGETQYF
TRBJ2-7 TRBV5-4 . TRBD1 TGTGCCAGCAGCTCGGACAGGGGAGGCCCCTACGAGCAGTACTTC CASSSDRGGPYEQYF
TRBJ1-2 TRBV5-4 once . TGTGCCAGCAGCAAAGGGGCCCTGGCAGGACCCTCCTATGGCTACACCTTC CASSKGALAGPSYGYTF
TRBJ1-1 TRBV5-1 . . TGCGCCAGCAGCTTGGAGGGACAACACACTGAAGCTTTCTTT CASSLEGQHTEAFF
TRBJ2-3 TRBV10-1 . TRBD2 TGCGCCAGCAGTGTAGGACTAGCGGGGTCACATGATACGCAGTATTTT CASSVGLAGSHDTQYF
TRBJ1-5 TRBV4-3 . TRBD1 TGCGCCAGCAGCCAAGTCTACAGGGGAGGCAATCAGCCCCAGCATTTT CASSQVYRGGNQPQHF
TRBJ1-1 TRBV7-2 few . TGTGCCAGCAGCTTATCACAGAACACTGAAGCTTTCTTT CASSLSQNTEAFF
TRBJ2-2 TRBV6-8 . . TGTGCCAGCAGTTACTCCTCAGGGGATAGACGAGCCGGGGAGCTGTTTTTT CASSYSSGDRRAGELFF
TRBJ2-7 TRBV11-3 . TRBD1 TGTGCCAGCAGCTTCGCCGGACAGGGATACGAGCAGTACTTC CASSFAGQGYEQYF
TRBJ2-7 TRBV28 . . TGTGCCAGCAGTTTAGGACGTGCAGGGGTCTACGAGCAGTACTTC CASSLGRAGVYEQYF
TRBJ2-5 TRBV7-8 once TRBD1 TGTGCCAGCAGCTTAAGGGACAGACAAGAGACCCAGTACTTC CASSLRDRQETQYF
TRBJ2-1 TRBV9 . TRBD1 TGTGCCAGCAGCGTAGAGGGGGACAGGTATGTCTACAATGAGCAGTTCTTC CASSVEGDRYVYNEQFF
TRBJ1-2 TRBV7-9 once TRBD1 TGTGCCAGCAGTTCCGGACAGGGGGCAGGCGGCTACACCTTC CASSSGQGAGGYTF
TRBJ2-3 TRBV7-2 . TRBD1 TGTGCCAGCAGCGAACAGGGGGCTAGCACAGATACGCAGTATTTT CASSEQGASTDTQYF
TRBJ1-4 TRBV7-2 . . TGTGCCAGCAGCTCACCCCGAGGGTTCGGTGAAAAACTGTTTTTT CASSSPRGFGEKLFF
TRBJ2-7 TRBV6-5 . . TGTGCCAGCAGTTACCCCTCTTCAGGGGAGCAGTACTTC CASSYPSSGEQYF
TRBJ1-6 TRBV7-2 . . TGTGCCAGCAGCATTTCTCGGTCACCCCTCCACTTT CASSISRSPLHF
TRBJ2-7 TRBV2 few . TGTGCCAGCAGTGACGGACAGTTGAATACCTACGAGCAGTACTTC CASSDGQLNTYEQYF
TRBJ2-3 TRBV28 few . TGTGCCAGCAGTTTGGTGCAGGGCATGACAGATACGCAGTATTTT CASSLVQGMTDTQYF
TRBJ1-6 TRBV6-1 . TRBD1 TGTGCCAGCAGTGGAGATCCGGGACAGAAATCCGCGTCCTATAATTCACCCCTCCACTTT CASSGDPGQKSASYNSPLHF
TRBJ1-2 TRBV10-3 . . TGTGCCATCAGTCCGGGTGGAGGCTACACCTTC CAISPGGGYTF
TRBJ2-3 TRBV6-4 once TRBD2 TGTGCCAGCAGTGAACTAGCGGGGGGCGCAGATACGCAGTATTTT CASSELAGGADTQYF
TRBJ2-7 TRBV13 . . TGTGCCAGCAGCGAGCGGTCCTCCTACGAGCAGTACTTC CASSERSSYEQYF
TRBJ2-7 TRBV10-1 . . TGCGCCAGCAGTGACGCCGTCGTTGCGGGGAGACAGCCCTCCTACGAGCAGTACTTC CASSDAVVAGRQPSYEQYF
TRBJ1-2 TRBV6-6 . . TGTGCCAGCAGCCAAGGAGACTATGGCTACACCTTC CASSQGDYGYTF
TRBJ2-3 TRBV6-4 . . TGTGCCACGTCGAGCGGGAGCACAGATACGCAGTATTTT CATSSGSTDTQYF
TRBJ2-3 TRBV19 . . TGTGCCAGTAGTGGAAAGGGGATCGGGACAGATACGCAGTATTTT CASSGKGIGTDTQYF
TRBJ1-1 TRBV10-2 . TRBD1 TGCGCCAGCACCCCAGACAGGGCGTTCACTGAAGCTTTCTTT CASTPDRAFTEAFF